This TCR beta chain comes out of a study of T cells in Graves' hyperthyroidism and ophthalmopathy. Amplification of TCR beta CDR3 regions was performed using RNA transcripts as template. First-round RT-PCR of the TCR CDR3 relied on the HTBI primer set. One entry per CDR3 protein, called by TCRdb with MiXCR from the multiplex PCR reads. In the table there are about 720,000 distinct CDR3 sequences, about a sixth of which are singletons. Remarks on this clonotype: Its specificity is not known.

The CDR3 consists of 15 residues. The V and J ends lost 4 bases and 8 bases, in that order; junction bases with no gene match: 8. The germline gives CDR1 MNHEY, CDR2 SVGEGT. Diagnosis of hyperthyroidism was new in patients aged 18 to 65, and its duration was under 2 months. Whole-study results and caveats: The majority of expanded thyroid clonotypes above 0.001 also appeared in blood. Ophthalmopathy was distinguished from stable hyperthyroidism by 13 V-J signatures.

The sample taken for sequencing was blood. J is TRBJ2-1 and V is TRBV6-2 or TRBV6-3; 10 bases map to TRBD2. The receptor was derived from a man between 18 and 29 years old with Graves' hyperthyroidism. The CDR3 loop reads CASSSTSGWNHEQFF. The CDR3 DNA is TGTGCCAGCAGTTCGACTAGCGGGTGGAACCATGAGCAGTTCTTC.